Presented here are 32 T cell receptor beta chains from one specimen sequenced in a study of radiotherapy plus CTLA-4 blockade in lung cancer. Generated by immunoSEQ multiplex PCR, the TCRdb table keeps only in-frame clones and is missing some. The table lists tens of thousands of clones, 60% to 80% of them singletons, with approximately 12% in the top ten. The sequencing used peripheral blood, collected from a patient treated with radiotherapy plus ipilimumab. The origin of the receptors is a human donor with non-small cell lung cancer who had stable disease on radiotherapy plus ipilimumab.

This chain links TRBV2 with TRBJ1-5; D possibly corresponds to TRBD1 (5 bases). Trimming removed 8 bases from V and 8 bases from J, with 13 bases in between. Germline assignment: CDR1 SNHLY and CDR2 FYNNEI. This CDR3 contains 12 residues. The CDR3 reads CASAGSREPQHF. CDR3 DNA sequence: TGTGCCAGCGCAGGGTCCCGGGAGCCCCAGCATTTT.

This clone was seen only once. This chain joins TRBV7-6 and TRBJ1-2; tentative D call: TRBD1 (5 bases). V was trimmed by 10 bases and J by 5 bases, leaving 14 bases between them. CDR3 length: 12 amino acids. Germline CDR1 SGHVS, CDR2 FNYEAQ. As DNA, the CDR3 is TGTGCCACCCTTAGGCCAGGGTATGGCTACACCTTC. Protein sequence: CATLRPGYGYTF.

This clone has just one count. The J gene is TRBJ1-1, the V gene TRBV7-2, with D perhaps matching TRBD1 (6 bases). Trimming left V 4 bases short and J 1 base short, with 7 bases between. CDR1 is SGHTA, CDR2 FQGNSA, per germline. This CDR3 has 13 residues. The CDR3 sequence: CASSSDRNTEAFF. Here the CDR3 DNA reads TGTGCCAGCAGCTCGGACAGGAACACTGAAGCTTTCTTT.

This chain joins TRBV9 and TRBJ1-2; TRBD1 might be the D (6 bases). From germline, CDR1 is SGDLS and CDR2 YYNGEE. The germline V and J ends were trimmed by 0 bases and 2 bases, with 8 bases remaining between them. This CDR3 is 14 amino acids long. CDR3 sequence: CASSVGQANYGYTF. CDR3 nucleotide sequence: TGTGCCAGCAGCGTAGGACAGGCCAACTATGGCTACACCTTC.

The CDR3 DNA reads TGTGCCAGCAGGGTAGGGGCGGGCACCGGGGAGCTGTTTTTT. As protein: CASRVGAGTGELFF. The rearrangement joins TRBV5-4 to TRBJ2-2; D is perhaps TRBD1 or TRBD2 (5 bases each). V was pared by 5 bases and J by 4 bases, with 12 bases between. This CDR3 comprises 14 residues. CDR1 is SGHNT, CDR2 YYREEE, per germline (reference sequence).

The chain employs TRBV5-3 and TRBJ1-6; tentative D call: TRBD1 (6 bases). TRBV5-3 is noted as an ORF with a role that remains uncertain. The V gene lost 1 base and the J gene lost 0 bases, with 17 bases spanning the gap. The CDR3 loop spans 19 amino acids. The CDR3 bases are TGTGCCAGAAGCTTGTGGCGGGGGGCACCGAGCTCCTATAATTCACCCCTCCACTTT. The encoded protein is CARSLWRGAPSSYNSPLHF.

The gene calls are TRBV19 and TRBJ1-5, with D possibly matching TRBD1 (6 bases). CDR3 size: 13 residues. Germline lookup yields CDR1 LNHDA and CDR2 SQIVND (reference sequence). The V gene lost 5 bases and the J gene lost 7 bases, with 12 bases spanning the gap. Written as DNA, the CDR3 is TGTGCCAGTAGTGCAGGGGTGAGGCAGCCCCAGCATTTT. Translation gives CASSAGVRQPQHF.

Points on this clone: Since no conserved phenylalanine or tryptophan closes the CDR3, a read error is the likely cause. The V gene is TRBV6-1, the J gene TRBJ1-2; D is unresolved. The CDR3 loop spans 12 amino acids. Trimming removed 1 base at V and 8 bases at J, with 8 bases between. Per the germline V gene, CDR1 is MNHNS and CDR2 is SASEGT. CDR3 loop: CASSEGLGGYTS. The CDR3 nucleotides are TGTGCCAGCAGTGAAGGATTAGGGGGCTACACCTCC.

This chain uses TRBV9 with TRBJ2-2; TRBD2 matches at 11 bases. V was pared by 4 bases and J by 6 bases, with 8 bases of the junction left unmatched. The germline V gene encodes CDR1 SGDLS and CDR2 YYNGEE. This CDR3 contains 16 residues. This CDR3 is CASSPRTSGSAGELFF. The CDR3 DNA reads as TGTGCCAGCAGCCCGAGGACTAGCGGGTCCGCCGGGGAGCTGTTTTTT.

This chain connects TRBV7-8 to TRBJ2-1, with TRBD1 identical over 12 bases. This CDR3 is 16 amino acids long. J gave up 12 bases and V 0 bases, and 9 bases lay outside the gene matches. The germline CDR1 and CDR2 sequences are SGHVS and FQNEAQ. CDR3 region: CASSLARGQGALGQFF. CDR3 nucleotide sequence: TGTGCCAGCAGCTTAGCGCGGGGACAGGGGGCGCTGGGGCAGTTCTTC.

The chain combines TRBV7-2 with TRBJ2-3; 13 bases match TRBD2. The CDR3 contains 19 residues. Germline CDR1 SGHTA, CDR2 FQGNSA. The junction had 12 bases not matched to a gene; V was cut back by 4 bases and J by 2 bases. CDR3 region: CASSSSLAGGLSHTDTQYF. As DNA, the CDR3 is TGTGCCAGCAGCTCCTCACTAGCGGGGGGGCTCTCCCACACAGATACGCAGTATTTT.

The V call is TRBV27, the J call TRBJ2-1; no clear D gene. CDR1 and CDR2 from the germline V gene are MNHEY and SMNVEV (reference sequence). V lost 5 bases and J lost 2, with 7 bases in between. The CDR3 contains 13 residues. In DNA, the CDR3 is TGTGCCAGCAGTCCTGGACCCTACAATGAGCAGTTCTTC. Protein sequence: CASSPGPYNEQFF.

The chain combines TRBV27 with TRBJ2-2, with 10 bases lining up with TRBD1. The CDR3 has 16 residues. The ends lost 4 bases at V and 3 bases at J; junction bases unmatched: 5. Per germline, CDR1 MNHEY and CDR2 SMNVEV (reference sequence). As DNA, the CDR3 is TGTGCCAGCAGTTCAGGGACAGGGGTATACACCGGGGAGCTGTTTTTT. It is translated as CASSSGTGVYTGELFF.

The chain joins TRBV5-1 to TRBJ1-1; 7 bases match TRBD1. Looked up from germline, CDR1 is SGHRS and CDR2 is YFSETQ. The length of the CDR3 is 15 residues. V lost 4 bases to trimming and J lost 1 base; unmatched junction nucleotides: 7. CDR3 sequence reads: CASSAVQGRNTEAFF. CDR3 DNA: TGCGCCAGCAGCGCAGTACAGGGGAGGAACACTGAAGCTTTCTTT.

DNA for the CDR3: TGTGCCAGCAGTTATGTAGGCATCCGCGCTAACTATGGCTACACCTTC. It codes for CASSYVGIRANYGYTF. V is TRBV6-5 and J is TRBJ1-2; D gene unclear. There are 16 residues in the CDR3. Trimming pared 3 bases from V and 0 bases from J, leaving 14 bases between. Per germline, CDR1 MNHEY and CDR2 SVGAGI.

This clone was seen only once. For the CDR3, the DNA is TGCGCCAGCAGCTTGGTCCCTGCCCTCACAGATACGCAGTATTTT. The encoded protein is CASSLVPALTDTQYF. The J gene is TRBJ2-3, the V gene TRBV5-1; no clear D. The V end lost 0 bases, the J end lost 2 bases, and 10 bases lay between the germline ends. Germline CDR1 is SGHRS and CDR2 is YFSETQ. The CDR3 is 15 residues long.

The CDR3 sequence is CASSNNDRNTEAFF. The CDR3 DNA sequence: TGTGCCAGCAGCAACAATGACAGGAACACTGAAGCTTTCTTT. The gene calls are TRBV6-6 and TRBJ1-1; a weak D match, TRBD1 (5 bases). This CDR3 has 14 amino acids. Germline V lookup: CDR1 MNHNY, CDR2 SVGAGI (reference sequence). Trimming removed 6 bases at V and 1 base at J, with 12 bases between.

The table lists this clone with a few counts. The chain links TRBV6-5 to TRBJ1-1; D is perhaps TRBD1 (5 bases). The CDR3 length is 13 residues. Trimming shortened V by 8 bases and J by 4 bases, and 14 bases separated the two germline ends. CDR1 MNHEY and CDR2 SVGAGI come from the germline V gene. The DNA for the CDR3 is TGTGCCAGCCTGAGGGGACGGTTCACTGAAGCTTTCTTT. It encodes CASLRGRFTEAFF.

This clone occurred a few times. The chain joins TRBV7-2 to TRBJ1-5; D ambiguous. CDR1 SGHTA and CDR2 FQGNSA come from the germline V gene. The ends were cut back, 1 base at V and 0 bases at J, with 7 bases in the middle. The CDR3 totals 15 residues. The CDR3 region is CASSLDGNSNQPQHF. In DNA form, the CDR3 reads TGTGCCAGCAGCTTAGACGGGAATAGCAATCAGCCCCAGCATTTT.

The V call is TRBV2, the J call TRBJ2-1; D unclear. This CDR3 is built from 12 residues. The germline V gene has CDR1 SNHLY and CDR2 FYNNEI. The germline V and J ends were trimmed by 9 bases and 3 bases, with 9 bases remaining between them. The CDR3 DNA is TGTGCCAGGGGCGTCCGCTACAATGAGCAGTTCTTC. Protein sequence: CARGVRYNEQFF.

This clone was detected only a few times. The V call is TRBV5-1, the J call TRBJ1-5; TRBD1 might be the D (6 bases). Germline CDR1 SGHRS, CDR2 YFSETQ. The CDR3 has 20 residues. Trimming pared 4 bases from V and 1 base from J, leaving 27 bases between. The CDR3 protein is CASSHILGAGEGESNQPQHF. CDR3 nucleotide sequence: TGCGCCAGCAGCCATATCCTGGGGGCGGGAGAGGGGGAAAGCAATCAGCCCCAGCATTTT.

The CDR3: CSASGDPEAFF. The CDR3 coding sequence is TGCAGTGCTTCAGGGGACCCTGAAGCTTTCTTT. The gene calls are TRBV20-1 and TRBJ1-1; the D gene is possibly TRBD1 (6 bases). Trimming took 5 bases from V and 6 from J, leaving 10 bases between them. The CDR3 runs 11 residues. Per germline, CDR1 DFQATT and CDR2 SNEGSKA (reference sequence).

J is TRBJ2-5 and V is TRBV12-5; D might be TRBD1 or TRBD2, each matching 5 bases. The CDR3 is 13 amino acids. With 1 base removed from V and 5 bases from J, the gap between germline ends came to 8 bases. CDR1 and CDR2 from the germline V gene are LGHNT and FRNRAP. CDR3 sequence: CASGLGGGETQYF. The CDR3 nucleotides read TGTGCTAGTGGTTTGGGGGGCGGGGAGACCCAGTACTTC.

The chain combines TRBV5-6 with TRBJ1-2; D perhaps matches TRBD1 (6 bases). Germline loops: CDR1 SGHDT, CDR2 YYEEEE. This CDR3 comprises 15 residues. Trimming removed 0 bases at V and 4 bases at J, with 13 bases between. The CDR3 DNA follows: TGTGCCAGCAGCTTGGTCGGGGGGGCGGGCTATGGCTACACCTTC. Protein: CASSLVGGAGYGYTF.

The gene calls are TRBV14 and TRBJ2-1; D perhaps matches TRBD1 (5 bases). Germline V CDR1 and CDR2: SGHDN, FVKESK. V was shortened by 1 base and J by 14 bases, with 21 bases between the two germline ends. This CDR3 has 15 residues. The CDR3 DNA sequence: TGTGCCAGCAGCCAAGGGGGATTAGTCCAGGGCGTCAAGTTCTTC. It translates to CASSQGGLVQGVKFF.

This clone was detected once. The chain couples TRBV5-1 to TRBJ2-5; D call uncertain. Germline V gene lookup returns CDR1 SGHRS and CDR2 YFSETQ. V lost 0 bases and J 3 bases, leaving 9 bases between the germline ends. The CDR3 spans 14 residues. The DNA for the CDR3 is TGCGCCAGCAGCTTGGGAGGCCAGAAAGAGACCCAGTACTTC. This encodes CASSLGGQKETQYF.

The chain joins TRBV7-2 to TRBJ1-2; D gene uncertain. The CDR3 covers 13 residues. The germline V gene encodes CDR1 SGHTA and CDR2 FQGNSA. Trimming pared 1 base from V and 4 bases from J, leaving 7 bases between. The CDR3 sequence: CASSLDEGYGYTF. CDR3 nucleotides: TGTGCCAGCAGCTTAGATGAGGGCTATGGCTACACCTTC.

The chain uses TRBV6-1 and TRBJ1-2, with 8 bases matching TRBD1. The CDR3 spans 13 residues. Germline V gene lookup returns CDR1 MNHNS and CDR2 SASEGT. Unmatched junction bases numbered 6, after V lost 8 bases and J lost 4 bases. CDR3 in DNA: TGTGCCAGCTTCCGGGACAGGCGCTATGGCTACACCTTC. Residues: CASFRDRRYGYTF.

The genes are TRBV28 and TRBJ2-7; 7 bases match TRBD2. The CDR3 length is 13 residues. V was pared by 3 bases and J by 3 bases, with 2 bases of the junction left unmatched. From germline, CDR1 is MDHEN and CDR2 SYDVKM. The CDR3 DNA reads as TGTGCCAGCAGTTTGGGGGGGATCTACGAGCAGTACTTC. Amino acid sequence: CASSLGGIYEQYF.

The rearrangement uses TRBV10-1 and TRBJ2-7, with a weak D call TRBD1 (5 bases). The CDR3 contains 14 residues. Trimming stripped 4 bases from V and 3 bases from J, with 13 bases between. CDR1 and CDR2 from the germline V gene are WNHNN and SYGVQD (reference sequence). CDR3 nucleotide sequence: TGCGCCAGCAGTGGACAGCAAGAACGCTACGAGCAGTACTTC. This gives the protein CASSGQQERYEQYF.

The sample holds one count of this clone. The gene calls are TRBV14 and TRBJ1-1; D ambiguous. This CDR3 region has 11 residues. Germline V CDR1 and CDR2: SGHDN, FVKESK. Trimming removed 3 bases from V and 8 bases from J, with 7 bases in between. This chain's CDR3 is CASSQAPEAFF. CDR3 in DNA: TGTGCCAGCAGCCAGGCCCCCGAAGCTTTCTTT.

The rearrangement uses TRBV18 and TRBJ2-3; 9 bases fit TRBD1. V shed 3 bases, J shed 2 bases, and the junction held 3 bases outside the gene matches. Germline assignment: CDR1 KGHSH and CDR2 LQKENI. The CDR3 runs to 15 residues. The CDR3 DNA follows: TGTGCCAGCTCACCGGGACAGGGAATCACAGATACGCAGTATTTT. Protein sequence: CASSPGQGITDTQYF. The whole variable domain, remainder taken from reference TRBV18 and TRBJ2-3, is NAGVMQNPRHLVRRRGQEARLRCSPMKGHSHVYWYRQLPEEGLKFMVYLQKENIIDESGMPKERFSAEFPKEGPSILRIQQVVRGDSAAYFCASSPGQGITDTQYFGPGTRLTVL.